These 15 T cell receptor beta chains share one sample of origin, sequenced in a study of T-cell reconstitution after alpha-beta-depleted transplantation in children. The authors prepared the TCRbeta library with unique molecular identifiers. From the PCR reads, TCRdb called clonotypes with MiXCR, one entry per CDR3 protein. The sample lists around 380,000 distinct CDR3 sequences, roughly a tenth occurring once. Material: PBMCs from the stem cell graft donor, obtained from the stem cell graft. These TCRs come from a human donor who donated a stem cell graft to a child with acute myeloid leukemia.

This clonotype was detected a few times. The rearrangement links TRBV5-5 to TRBJ2-3; 8 bases are a match to TRBD2. Germline V gene sequence: CDR1 SGHKS, CDR2 YYEKEE (reference sequence). The CDR3 runs to 13 residues. Unmatched junction bases numbered 4, after V lost 6 bases and J lost 4 bases. The chain's CDR3 is CASIPGGADTQYF. The CDR3 DNA reads TGTGCCAGCATCCCCGGGGGGGCAGATACGCAGTATTTT. Full variable domain (missing parts from reference TRBV5-5 and TRBJ2-3): DAGVTQSPTHLIKTRGQQVTLRCSPISGHKSVSWYQQVLGQGPQFIFQYYEKEERGRGNFPDRFSARQFPNYSSELNVNALLLGDSALYLCASIPGGADTQYFGPGTRLTVL.

This clonotype was found a few times. The chain is built from TRBV7-2 and TRBJ2-5; 8 positions agree with TRBD2. After removal of 3 bases from V and 5 bases from J, the junction contained 8 bases not matched to a gene. Germline values: CDR1 SGHTA, CDR2 FQGNSA. This CDR3 is 15 amino acids long. The CDR3 nucleotides read TGTGCCAGCAGCTTCGACACACAGCGGGGGGAGACCCAGTACTTC. As protein: CASSFDTQRGETQYF.

In regard to this clonotype: One end of the junction fails to match germline, which may point to a read error. For the CDR3, the DNA is TGTGCCAGCAGCTACGACAGGGGGGTCTACGATGAGCAGTTCTTC. Its translation is CASSYDRGVYDEQFF. The rearrangement joins TRBV11-2 to TRBJ2-1, with 9 bases aligning to TRBD1. Germline V gene lookup returns CDR1 SGHAT and CDR2 FQNNGV. The CDR3 covers 15 residues.

Of note for this clonotype: This may stem from a read error, because a much larger clone lies one nucleotide away. The V gene is TRBV7-9, the J gene TRBJ1-6; 10 nucleotides agree with TRBD1. Germline lookup yields CDR1 SEHNR and CDR2 FQNEAQ (reference sequence). V was clipped by 5 bases and J by 6 bases; unmatched bases: 7. The CDR3 has 16 residues. This CDR3 reads CASSPPGQGPNSPLHF. DNA for the CDR3: TGTGCCAGCAGCCCTCCGGGACAGGGGCCTAATTCACCCCTCCACTTT.

A remark on this clonotype: Its ends do not fully match the called genes, so a read error is possible. The genes are TRBV20-1 and TRBJ2-7, with D unresolved. The CDR3 loop spans 14 amino acids. CDR1 is DFQATT, CDR2 SNEGSKA, per germline (reference sequence). The CDR3 DNA follows: TGCAGTGCTAGAGATATGGGCAGCTCCTACGAGCAGTGCTTC. Translation gives CSARDMGSSYEQCF.

V and J are TRBV9 and TRBJ2-7; a possible D gene is TRBD2 (5 bases). The CDR3 length is 14 residues. Trimming stripped 3 bases from V and 2 bases from J, with 12 bases between. CDR1 and CDR2 from the germline V gene are SGDLS and YYNGEE. The CDR3 here is CASSAASGAYEQYF. In DNA form, the CDR3 reads TGTGCCAGCAGCGCAGCCAGCGGCGCCTACGAGCAGTACTTC. Using reference TRBV9 and TRBJ2-7 for the parts outside the CDR3, the full variable domain is DSGVTQTPKHLITATGQRVTLRCSPRSGDLSVYWYQQSLDQGLQFLIQYYNGEERAKGNILERFSAQQFPDLHSELNLSSLELGDSALYFCASSAASGAYEQYFGPGTRLTVT.

In its sample, this clonotype was seen a few times. V is TRBV19 and J is TRBJ1-5; no definite D call. Trimming removed 1 base from V and 5 bases from J, with 9 bases in between. Germline V gene data show CDR1 as LNHDA and CDR2 as SQIVND (reference sequence). CDR3 length: 14 amino acids. The CDR3 reads CASSIVGFYQPQHF. The CDR3, as DNA: TGTGCCAGTAGTATAGTAGGGTTTTATCAGCCCCAGCATTTT.

The chain recombines TRBV20-1 with TRBJ2-1, with a possible D match to TRBD2 (5 bases). The germline V gene encodes CDR1 DFQATT and CDR2 SNEGSKA (reference sequence). V was cut by 8 bases and J by 8 bases, with 16 bases left in between. The CDR3 sequence is 12 residues long. The CDR3 protein is CSSLPRRDEQFF. The CDR3 nucleotides read TGCAGTTCTCTTCCCAGGCGGGATGAGCAGTTCTTC.

The V call is TRBV3-1, the J call TRBJ2-1; TRBD2 matches at 8 bases. The CDR3 consists of 17 residues. With 1 base clipped from V and 0 bases from J, the junction kept 5 bases outside the gene matches. Germline values: CDR1 LGHDT, CDR2 YNNKEL (reference sequence). CDR3 protein: CASSQGRSGSSYNEQFF. CDR3 DNA sequence: TGTGCCAGCAGCCAAGGGCGCAGCGGGAGCTCCTACAATGAGCAGTTCTTC.

This clonotype was counted a few times. This chain links TRBV15 with TRBJ2-1; D gene uncertain. CDR1 LNHNV and CDR2 YYDKDF come from the germline V gene (reference sequence). CDR3 size: 11 residues. Trimming took off 9 bases at V and 8 bases at J, with 11 bases between the two ends. CDR3 DNA sequence: TGTGCCACTGGGCAGGCTTATGAGCAGTTCTTC. Translated: CATGQAYEQFF.

This clonotype has only a few counts. The V call is TRBV10-2, the J call TRBJ2-7; D gene uncertain. V was clipped by 3 bases and J by 2 bases, with 11 bases between them. From germline, CDR1 is WSHSY and CDR2 SAAADI. The CDR3 covers 14 residues. CDR3 protein: CASSDRKTTYEQYF. The CDR3 region has the DNA TGCGCCAGCAGTGATAGGAAGACAACCTACGAGCAGTACTTC.

In its sample, this clonotype was seen many times. The V gene is TRBV5-1, the J gene TRBJ1-4, with D unclear. Germline values: CDR1 SGHRS, CDR2 YFSETQ. CDR3 length equals 14 residues. V was cut by 0 bases and J by 8 bases, with 11 bases left in between. CDR3 region: CASSLGTMTEKLFF. The CDR3 nucleotides are TGCGCCAGCAGCTTGGGTACAATGACGGAAAAACTGTTTTTT. Using reference TRBV5-1 and TRBJ1-4 for the parts outside the CDR3, the full variable domain is KAGVTQTPRYLIKTRGQQVTLSCSPISGHRSVSWYQQTPGQGLQFLFEYFSETQRNKGNFPGRFSGRQFSNSRSEMNVSTLELGDSALYLCASSLGTMTEKLFFGSGTQLSVL.

This chain connects TRBV29-1 to TRBJ2-3, with D possibly being TRBD1 or TRBD2 (5 bases each). The CDR3 contains 14 residues. V lost 5 bases to trimming and J lost 6 bases, with 18 bases between them. CDR1 and CDR2 from the germline V gene are SQVTM and ANQGSEA. The CDR3 nucleotides read TGCAGCGTTCAAACGGGGACCATCCTGGATACGCAGTATTTT. Translated: CSVQTGTILDTQYF.

This clonotype was counted many times. V is TRBV12-3 or TRBV12-4 and J is TRBJ1-1; D is possibly TRBD1 (5 bases). This CDR3 spans 13 amino acids. The V end was cut by 1 base, the J end by 10 bases, with 13 bases between. DNA of the CDR3: TGTGCCAGCAGTTTAGGGTGGGGGGGAGGAGCTTTCTTT. This gives the protein CASSLGWGGGAFF.

This chain connects TRBV7-6 to TRBJ1-2; TRBD1 agrees at 9 bases. V was pared by 1 base and J by 7 bases, with 4 bases of the junction left unmatched. The germline CDR1 and CDR2 sequences are SGHVS and FNYEAQ. CDR3 length: 14 amino acids. Here the CDR3 reads CASSLGQGVGGYTF. CDR3 bases: TGTGCCAGCAGCTTAGGACAGGGGGTCGGTGGCTACACCTTC.